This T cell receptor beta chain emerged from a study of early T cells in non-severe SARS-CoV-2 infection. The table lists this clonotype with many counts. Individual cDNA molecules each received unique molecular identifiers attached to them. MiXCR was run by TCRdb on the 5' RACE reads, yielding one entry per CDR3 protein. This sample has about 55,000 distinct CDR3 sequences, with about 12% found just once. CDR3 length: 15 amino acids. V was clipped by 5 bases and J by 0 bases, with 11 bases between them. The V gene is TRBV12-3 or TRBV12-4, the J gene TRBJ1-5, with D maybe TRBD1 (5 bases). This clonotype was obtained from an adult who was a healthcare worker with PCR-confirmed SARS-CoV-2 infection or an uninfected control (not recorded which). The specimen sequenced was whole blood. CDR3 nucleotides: TGTGCCAGCAGTCCTATGGGGCTTAGCAATCAGCCCCAGCATTTT. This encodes CASSPMGLSNQPQHF.